A single sample gave rise to the 29 T cell receptor beta chains below, sequenced in a study of glioma-infiltrating T cells. Amplification of TCR alpha and beta CDR3 regions from RNA used iRepertoire nested multiplex PCR. TCRdb passed the multiplex PCR reads through MiXCR, listing each CDR3 protein once. The sample holds around 190,000 distinct CDR3 sequences, 25% to 35% seen once. Input material: glioma tissue, nonneoplastic brain tissue, or PBMCs (not recorded which). These receptors were obtained from a human donor with low-grade glioma or glioblastoma, undergoing nonglioma brain surgery, or in good health (not recorded which).

Points on this clonotype: A much larger clone lies one base from this, so it may be a read error. The genes are TRBV7-2 and TRBJ2-3; D perhaps matches TRBD2 (5 bases). Germline assignment: CDR1 SGHTA and CDR2 FQGNSA. The CDR3 has 17 residues. The CDR3 here is CASSLAPAGRSTDTQCF. The CDR3 nucleotides are TGTGCCAGCAGCTTAGCCCCGGCGGGCCGATCCACAGATACGCAGTGTTTT.

This clonotype was detected many times. The V and J genes are TRBV28 and TRBJ1-2; a possible D gene is TRBD1 (5 bases). The CDR3 length is 15 residues. CDR1 MDHEN and CDR2 SYDVKM come from the germline V gene. V shed 5 bases and J shed 6 bases, with 19 bases lying between them. In nucleotides, the CDR3 is TGTGCCAGCAGTCCACAGGCCCGATATAGCGATGGCTACACCTTC. Encoded protein: CASSPQARYSDGYTF.

About this clonotype itself: The junction and the germline gene differ at one end; a read error may be behind it. The genes are TRBV27 and TRBJ1-5, with 8 bases identical to TRBD1. From germline, CDR1 is MNHEY and CDR2 SMNVEV (reference sequence). The CDR3 is made up of 14 amino acids. The CDR3 DNA sequence: TGTGCCAGCAGTCGGACAGGGTTTTATCAGCCCCGGCATTTT. Amino acid sequence: CASSRTGFYQPRHF.

This clonotype was detected many times. The J gene is TRBJ2-7, the V gene TRBV6-2 or TRBV6-3; D might be TRBD2 (5 bases). Trimming took 7 bases from V and 8 from J, leaving 15 bases between them. This CDR3 region has 12 residues. Germline-derived CDR1 and CDR2 are MNHEY and SVGEGT. CDR3 residues: CASTRIGEKQYF. In DNA, the CDR3 is TGTGCCAGCACAAGAATCGGGGAAAAGCAGTACTTC.

This clonotype was observed many times. The V gene is TRBV7-2, the J gene TRBJ1-5; perhaps TRBD1 as D (6 bases). CDR1 and CDR2 from the germline V gene are SGHTA and FQGNSA. V shed 0 bases and J shed 5 bases, with 11 bases lying between them. CDR3 length: 15 residues. The CDR3 sequence is CASSLATGGHQPQHF. Here the CDR3 DNA reads TGTGCCAGCAGCTTAGCTACGGGGGGCCATCAGCCCCAGCATTTT.

Note on this clonotype: The junction does not match germline at one end; this may be a read error. The chain is built from TRBV6-5 and TRBJ2-7; no clear D gene. CDR1 MNHEY and CDR2 SVGAGI come from the germline V gene. This CDR3 comprises 14 residues. The CDR3 is CASSYSEAPYEQYF. The DNA of the CDR3 is TGTGCCAGCAGTTACTCAGAAGCTCCCTACGAGCAGTACTTT.

This clonotype has at least ten counts. The chain couples TRBV20-1 to TRBJ2-6; a possible D gene is TRBD2 (6 bases). The CDR3 sequence is 17 residues long. The V end lost 5 bases, the J end lost 4 bases, and 21 bases lay between the germline ends. The germline V gene has CDR1 DFQATT and CDR2 SNEGSKA (reference sequence). In DNA, the CDR3 is TGCAGTGCTGAGTCCCCTCCGGGAGAACCCGGGGCCAACGTCCTGACTTTC. Its translation is CSAESPPGEPGANVLTF.

This clonotype came up many times. J is TRBJ2-1 and V is TRBV27, with a tentative D call TRBD2 (6 bases). CDR3 size: 18 residues. Germline CDR1 MNHEY, CDR2 SMNVEV (reference sequence). The V and J ends lost 0 bases and 4 bases respectively, with 19 bases between them. In DNA, the CDR3 is TGTGCCAGCAGTTTATCGTCCCTGGGCGGAGGGCCTTACAATGAGCAGTTCTTC. Its translation: CASSLSSLGGGPYNEQFF.

The chain uses TRBV6-2 or TRBV6-3 and TRBJ2-1; no clear D. From germline, CDR1 is MNHEY and CDR2 SVGEGT. The germline V and J ends were trimmed by 3 bases and 8 bases, with 20 bases remaining between them. The CDR3 runs 16 residues. This CDR3 is CASSYLRAQLSYEQFF. The CDR3 bases are TGTGCCAGCAGTTATCTTCGTGCGCAGCTTTCCTATGAGCAGTTCTTC.

Only a few counts were recorded for this clonotype. The gene calls are TRBV5-5 and TRBJ1-5; the D gene is possibly TRBD1 (5 bases). The germline V and J ends were trimmed by 3 bases and 6 bases, with 13 bases remaining between them. There are 14 residues in the CDR3. Germline-derived CDR1 and CDR2 are SGHKS and YYEKEE (reference sequence). CDR3 DNA: TGTGCCAGCAGCTCTGGGACCCCCCTTCAGCCCCAGCATTTT. It translates to CASSSGTPLQPQHF. Full variable domain (missing parts from reference TRBV5-5 and TRBJ1-5): DAGVTQSPTHLIKTRGQQVTLRCSPISGHKSVSWYQQVLGQGPQFIFQYYEKEERGRGNFPDRFSARQFPNYSSELNVNALLLGDSALYLCASSSGTPLQPQHFGDGTRLSIL.

The chain couples TRBV11-2 to TRBJ2-5; 15 bases map to TRBD2. In germline, CDR1 is SGHAT, CDR2 FQNNGV. The V segment lost 3 bases and the J segment 5 bases; nucleotides outside the gene matches: 4. The CDR3 has 16 residues. The DNA of the CDR3 is TGTGCCAGCAGCTTCGGACTAGCGGGAGGGGGGGAGACCCAGTACTTC. Residues: CASSFGLAGGGETQYF.

Of note for this clonotype: Possible read error: a much larger clone is one base away. The chain has TRBV4-3 and TRBJ1-1; D gene unclear. The CDR3 has 19 residues. CDR1 LGHNA and CDR2 YSLEER come from the germline V gene. CDR3: CASSPAWQQAGVGKTEAYF. In nucleotides, the CDR3 is TGCGCCAGCAGCCCCGCATGGCAGCAGGCCGGGGTGGGGAAGACTGAAGCTTACTTT.

Worth noting for this clonotype: A read error is possible here, since a much larger clone lies one base away. The chain combines TRBV12-3 or TRBV12-4 with TRBJ1-5; TRBD1 might be the D (5 bases). This CDR3 region has 17 residues. CDR3 bases: TGTGCCAGCATTTTAATGTCAGGGCAAGGGGTAAATCAGCCCCAGCATTTT. Protein: CASILMSGQGVNQPQHF.

The table lists this clonotype with a count of one. A much larger clone lies a single base off, so this may be a read error. The V call is TRBV24-1, the J call TRBJ1-1; no definite D call. Trimming shortened V by 2 bases and J by 11 bases, and 17 bases separated the two germline ends. CDR1 KGHDR and CDR2 SFDVKD come from the germline V gene. The length of the CDR3 is 14 residues. CDR3 residues: CATSDYLSNAGAFF. CDR3 in DNA: TGTGCCACCAGTGATTATCTGTCAAACGCGGGGGCTTTCTTT.

The rearrangement links TRBV18 to TRBJ1-1; the D gene is possibly TRBD1 (6 bases). V dropped 3 bases and J dropped 2 bases, with 16 bases sitting between them. Germline CDR1 KGHSH, CDR2 LQKENI. The CDR3 has 16 amino acids. CDR3: CASSPQGIGINTEAFF. For the CDR3, the DNA is TGTGCCAGCTCACCCCAGGGGATAGGGATAAACACTGAAGCTTTCTTT.

This clonotype was detected many times. The chain combines TRBV9 with TRBJ1-6, with 8 positions matching TRBD1. This CDR3 spans 15 amino acids. The V gene's germline CDR1 is SGDLS and CDR2 YYNGEE. The J segment lost 10 bases and the V segment lost 1 base, leaving 7 bases of the junction unmatched. DNA of the CDR3: TGTGCCAGCAGCGTATCTGGACAGGGAGGCTCACCCCTCCACTTT. Protein sequence: CASSVSGQGGSPLHF.

In the case of this clonotype: A junction boundary mismatches the germline segment, possibly from a read error. The chain links TRBV27 to TRBJ2-1, with 8 bases that match TRBD2. Germline V lookup: CDR1 MNHEY, CDR2 SMNVEV (reference sequence). This CDR3 region has 14 residues. CDR3 in DNA: TGTGCCAGCTCAGCGGGAGCTGCCTACAATGAGCGGTTCTTC. Its translation: CASSAGAAYNERFF.

This clonotype was found many times. The CDR3 DNA reads as TGTGCCAGCTCACCATCGAGCGGGGCGAATTCACCCCTCCACTTT. This encodes CASSPSSGANSPLHF. The V and J genes are TRBV18 and TRBJ1-6; possible D gene TRBD1, 5 bases. The CDR3 consists of 15 residues. Germline V gene lookup returns CDR1 KGHSH and CDR2 LQKENI. V was clipped by 2 bases and J by 7 bases, with 12 bases between them. Variable domain in full (rest from reference TRBV18 and TRBJ1-6): NAGVMQNPRHLVRRRGQEARLRCSPMKGHSHVYWYRQLPEEGLKFMVYLQKENIIDESGMPKERFSAEFPKEGPSILRIQQVVRGDSAAYFCASSPSSGANSPLHFGNGTRLTVT.

This clonotype was seen ten or more times. The gene calls are TRBV24-1 and TRBJ2-7; TRBD1 is a possible D gene (6 bases). The CDR3 has 15 residues. In germline, CDR1 is KGHDR, CDR2 SFDVKD. V gave up 7 bases and J gave up 2 bases, with 17 bases separating them. CDR3 in amino acids: CATRLNGQLPYEQYF. The CDR3 DNA follows: TGTGCCACCAGACTTAATGGACAGCTTCCCTACGAGCAGTACTTC.

This clonotype was seen at least ten times. The genes are TRBV27 and TRBJ2-5; 8 bases line up with TRBD2. Germline V gives CDR1 MNHEY, CDR2 SMNVEV (reference sequence). This CDR3 spans 14 amino acids. J was trimmed by 2 bases and V by 1 base; bases with no gene match: 0. CDR3: CASSLLAGQETQYF. The CDR3 region has the DNA TGTGCCAGCAGTTTATTAGCGGGACAAGAGACCCAGTACTTC.

This clonotype has only a few counts. Germline and junction disagree at one end, which may indicate a read error. The chain is built from TRBV2 and TRBJ2-1, with TRBD2 matching 14 bases. Germline V lookup: CDR1 SNHLY, CDR2 FYNNEI. The CDR3 extends over 18 amino acids. The CDR3 is CASRTGTSGRNSYNGQFF. The CDR3 DNA sequence: TGTGCCAGCAGGACCGGGACTAGCGGGAGAAACTCCTACAATGGGCAGTTCTTC.

This clonotype was counted only a few times. The genes are TRBV5-5 and TRBJ2-1; D is unresolved. CDR3 length equals 14 residues. Trimming pared 2 bases from V and 0 bases from J, leaving 6 bases between. CDR1 is SGHKS and CDR2 is YYEKEE in the germline V gene (reference sequence). CDR3 in amino acids: CASSFGVSYNEQFF. Here the CDR3 DNA reads TGTGCCAGCAGCTTCGGCGTCTCCTACAATGAGCAGTTCTTC.

As to this clonotype: A much larger clonotype is one base distant, so this may be a read error. The chain uses TRBV19 and TRBJ2-2; D remains unclear. Germline values: CDR1 LNHDA, CDR2 SQIVND (reference sequence). Trimming pared 3 bases from V and 0 bases from J, leaving 11 bases between. The CDR3 length is 16 residues. CDR3 DNA: TGTGCCAGTAGTATGGATCAAGGGACGAACACCGGGGAGCTGTTTTTT. It specifies CASSMDQGTNTGELFF.

Details on this clonotype: One junction end disagrees with the germline gene, perhaps due to a read error. V usage is TRBV20-1 and J usage is TRBJ2-1; TRBD2 might be the D (6 bases). Germline values: CDR1 DFQATT, CDR2 SNEGSKA (reference sequence). The CDR3 sequence is 12 residues long. The chain's CDR3 is CSAPGTGNKQLF. CDR3 sequence (DNA): TGCAGTGCTCCCGGGACTGGCAATAAGCAGCTCTTC.

Of note for this clonotype: Possible read error: a much larger clone is one base away. The chain couples TRBV19 to TRBJ1-3; D unclear. The CDR3 consists of 13 residues. The germline CDR1 and CDR2 sequences are LNHDA and SQIVND (reference sequence). The ends were cut back, 7 bases at V and 4 bases at J, with 11 bases in the middle. The CDR3: CASINTGGNTIYF. The DNA of the CDR3 is TGTGCCAGTATCAACACCGGCGGAAACACCATATATTTT.

Ten or more counts support this clonotype. This chain links TRBV2 with TRBJ1-2; D is perhaps TRBD1 (5 bases). V was cut by 5 bases and J by 2 bases, with 9 bases left in between. The CDR3 consists of 13 residues. The germline V gene encodes CDR1 SNHLY and CDR2 FYNNEI. CDR3 protein: CASSTTANYGYTF. The CDR3 DNA is TGTGCCAGCAGTACGACAGCAAACTATGGCTACACCTTC.

This chain joins TRBV10-1 and TRBJ2-1; 7 bases agree with TRBD2. V was clipped by 7 bases and J by 6 bases; unmatched bases: 12. CDR1 is WNHNN and CDR2 is SYGVQD in the germline V gene (reference sequence). This CDR3 comprises 15 residues. CDR3 DNA sequence: TGCGCCAGCACCATCGCTAGGGAGGGTATCAATGAGCAGTTCTTC. It encodes CASTIAREGINEQFF.

Written as DNA, the CDR3 is TGTGCCAGCAGCTTTCTTGGACAGCAACTAATACCCCTACGAGAGCAGTACTTC. Amino acids: CASSFLGQQLIPLREQYF. The rearrangement uses TRBV7-6 and TRBJ2-7; tentative D call: TRBD1 (6 bases). This CDR3 region has 18 residues. Germline loops: CDR1 SGHVS, CDR2 FNYEAQ. With 3 bases removed from V and 7 bases from J, the gap between germline ends came to 28 bases.

This clonotype has ten or more counts. This chain joins TRBV18 and TRBJ2-7; 10 nucleotides agree with TRBD2. J lost 1 base, V lost 2 bases, and 5 bases had no gene match. The CDR3 length is 16 residues. CDR1 KGHSH and CDR2 LQKENI come from the germline V gene. Written as DNA, the CDR3 is TGTGCCAGCTCACCAGCTAGCGGGAGCAGGTCCTACGAGCAGTACTTC. Translating it yields CASSPASGSRSYEQYF.